This paragraph reports one TCR beta chain. This clone has only a few counts. There is no known antigen for this receptor. The input lacks base qualities; no much larger clone sits a single base away. The sample comes from a study of shared clonotypes between healthy human individuals (dated by TCRdb to 2018 to 2021). About the full investigation: Two women and three men aged 18 to 49 years were included in the cohort. Per donor, three plates each were used for CD4 naive and CD4 memory, two for CD8 naive, and one for CD8 memory. The study deeply sequenced blood TCR repertoires of five healthy adults to estimate repertoire size and the extent of clonotype sharing between individuals. To increase sequencing depth and limit assay-specific biases, TCR repertoire library preparation and sequencing were carried out by different laboratories using diverse techniques. Leukapheresis yielded between about 0.85 and 10 billion PBMCs per donor.

Using the deep immunoSEQ assay, multiplex PCR amplified TCR CDR3 regions from genomic DNA. Extracted genomic DNA from each cell subset was spread evenly across all wells of several immunoSEQ 96-well plates, with each plate serving as a replicate. For sorted subsets, 150 to 250 ng of genomic DNA, equivalent to 25,000 to 35,000 T cell genomes, went into each replicate PCR. Purified libraries were measured with a Qubit 3.0 fluorometer, size-checked on a Bioanalyzer 2100, and measured again with the KAPA Library Quantification kit. Every immunoSEQ 96-well plate was sequenced on a dedicated single-read 150-cycle Illumina NextSeq 550 flow cell. The source study handled its data this way. Because the immunoSEQ output held only junctional sequences and lacked quality scores, the filtering could not match the filtering applied to full-length reads. Sequences were annotated with PyIR, a Python wrapper for IgBLAST v1.9, and V/J genes and CDR3 were assigned using IMGT germline references. Reads were filtered out if the reads had weak V/J assignments (E-value above 1e-6), no CDR3, stop codons, out-of-frame junctions, or ambiguous translated residues. A V3J clonotype was defined by an identical inferred V gene, J gene, and CDR3 amino acid sequence. Percentage overlap between repertoires was calculated by dividing the number of shared unique clonotypes by the size of the smaller repertoire. Repertoire richness was assessed with RTK rarefaction, the Chao1 estimator, and Recon v2.1 estimates of unobserved clonotypes. Generation probabilities were computed with OLGA for all TCRbeta clonotypes obtained by the gDNA method from several donors. The table comes from immuneACCESS by way of TCRdb, which keeps in-frame sequences with V and J called. Part of the clones is missing from these tables; in studies checked, under half for an unresolved V gene and the rest for unknown reasons. That table furnishes V, J and clone size, whereas the DNA furnished D and trimming. This sample has about 1.9 million clones in its table, and 90% to 95% of those were observed once. Around 1.8% of the sample is taken by the ten largest.

CD8 naive samples were obtained by positive selection for CCR7 among CD45RO-negative cells, yielding a CD45RA+CCR7+ population from which TemRA cells were excluded. Donors were healthy HIV-negative adults with no recently reported acute infections or vaccinations. Every donor was a Caucasian adult living in Nashville, Tennessee, USA. Blood was obtained by leukapheresis, after which PBMCs were separated by Ficoll-Histopaque density gradient centrifugation and cryopreserved in liquid nitrogen vapor phase. Purity and quantity of every magnetically sorted T cell population were checked by analytical flow cytometry. Genomic DNA was isolated from every sorted fraction and measured by UV absorbance on a Nanodrop 2000c. CDR1 and CDR2 (SQVTM, ANQGSEA) derive from the germline V gene. From cysteine to phenylalanine, the CDR3 is 13 amino acids long. Only the CDR3 part of the read is kept: 39 bases, read in frame from the first base. Relative to germline, V is 1 base shorter and J is 3 bases shorter, with 9 bases between their ends.

Study-wide conclusions, independent of this receptor: Naive subsets generally had larger estimated clonotype richness than memory subsets did. The genetic and exposure-history diversity represented was limited by the small number of donors. Even with the large sequencing depth, rarefaction of the sorted-subset datasets indicated that sequencing was incomplete. Across several donors, around 5% of naive CD4, over 3% of naive CD8, approximately 2.5% of memory CD4, and under 0.45% of memory CD8 clonotypes were shared. Sampling was restricted to blood, and TCR repertoires in tissues likely differ from the TCR repertoires found in blood. Clonotypes shared by all four sorted-subset donors showed higher generation probabilities than non-shared clonotypes. Pairwise subsampling indicated that sequencing depth was expected to affect the degree of clonotype sharing among donors.

The V gene is TRBV29-1 and the J gene is TRBJ1-2; possibly the D gene is TRBD1, per 6 matching bases. Sequencing was done on a sample of naive CD8+ T cells from PBMCs. Taken with the paper, the label for cell subset or site translates to: CD45RA+CCR7+. This clonotype was obtained from a man in his late teens or twenties in good health. Some clones in this sample may be carry-over from other donors' samples. The DNA is as follows: TGCAGCGTTGAAGCTAGGGGGGACTATGGCTACACCTTC. Its product reads: CSVEARGDYGYTF.